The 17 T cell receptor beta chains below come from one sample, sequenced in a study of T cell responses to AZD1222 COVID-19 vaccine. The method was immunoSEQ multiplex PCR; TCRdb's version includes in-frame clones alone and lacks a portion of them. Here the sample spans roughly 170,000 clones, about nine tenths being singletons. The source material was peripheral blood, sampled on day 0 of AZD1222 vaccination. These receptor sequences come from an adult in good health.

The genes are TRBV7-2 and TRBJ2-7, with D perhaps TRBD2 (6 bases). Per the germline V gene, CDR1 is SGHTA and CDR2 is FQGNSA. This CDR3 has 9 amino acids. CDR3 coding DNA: TGTTACCGCGGGGACGAGCAGTACTTC. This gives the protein CYRGDEQYF.

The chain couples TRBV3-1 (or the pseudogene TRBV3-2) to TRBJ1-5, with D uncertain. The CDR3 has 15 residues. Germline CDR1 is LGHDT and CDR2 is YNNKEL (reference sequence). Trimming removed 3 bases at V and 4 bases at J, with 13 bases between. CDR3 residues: CASSQGRLSNQPQHF. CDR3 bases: TGTGCCAGCAGCCAGGGCCGTTTGAGTAATCAGCCCCAGCATTTT.

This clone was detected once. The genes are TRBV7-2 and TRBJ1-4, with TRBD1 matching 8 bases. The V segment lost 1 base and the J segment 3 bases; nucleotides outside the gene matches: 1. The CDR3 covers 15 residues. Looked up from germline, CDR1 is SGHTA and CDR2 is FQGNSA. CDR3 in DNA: TGTGCCAGCAGCTTAGGGACAGGGTCTAATGAAAAACTGTTTTTT. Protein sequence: CASSLGTGSNEKLFF.

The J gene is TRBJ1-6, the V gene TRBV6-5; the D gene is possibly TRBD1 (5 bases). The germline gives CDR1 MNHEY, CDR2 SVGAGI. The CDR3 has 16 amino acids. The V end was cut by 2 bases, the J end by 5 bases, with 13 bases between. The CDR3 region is CASSYRGVDHNSPLHF. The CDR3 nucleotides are TGTGCCAGCAGTTACCGGGGCGTGGACCATAATTCACCCCTCCACTTT.

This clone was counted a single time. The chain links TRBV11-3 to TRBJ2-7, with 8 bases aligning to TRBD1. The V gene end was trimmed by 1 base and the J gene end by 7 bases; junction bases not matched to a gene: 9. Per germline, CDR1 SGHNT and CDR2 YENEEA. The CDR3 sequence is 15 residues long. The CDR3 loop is CASSLAGRGHGEQYF. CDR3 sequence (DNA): TGTGCCAGCAGCTTAGCGGGCAGGGGGCATGGTGAGCAGTACTTC.

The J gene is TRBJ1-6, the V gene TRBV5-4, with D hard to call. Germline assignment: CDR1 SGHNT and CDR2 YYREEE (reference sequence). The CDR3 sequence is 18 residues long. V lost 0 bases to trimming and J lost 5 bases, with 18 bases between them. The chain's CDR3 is CASSLDSVTGSDNSPLHF. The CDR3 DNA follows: TGTGCCAGCAGCTTGGACTCTGTGACGGGGAGCGATAATTCACCCCTCCACTTT.

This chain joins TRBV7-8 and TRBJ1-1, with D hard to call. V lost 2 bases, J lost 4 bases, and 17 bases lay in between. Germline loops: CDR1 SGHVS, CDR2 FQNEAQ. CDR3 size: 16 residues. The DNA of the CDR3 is TGTGCCAGCAGCTTATCATTTCCCACAGTTCCCACTGAAGCTTTCTTT. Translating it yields CASSLSFPTVPTEAFF.

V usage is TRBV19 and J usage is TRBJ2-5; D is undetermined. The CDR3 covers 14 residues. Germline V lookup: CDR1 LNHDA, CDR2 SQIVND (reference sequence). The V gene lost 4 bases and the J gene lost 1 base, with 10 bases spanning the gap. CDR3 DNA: TGTGCCAGTAGTAGGAGTGCGGCCCAAGAGACCCAGTACTTC. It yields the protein CASSRSAAQETQYF.

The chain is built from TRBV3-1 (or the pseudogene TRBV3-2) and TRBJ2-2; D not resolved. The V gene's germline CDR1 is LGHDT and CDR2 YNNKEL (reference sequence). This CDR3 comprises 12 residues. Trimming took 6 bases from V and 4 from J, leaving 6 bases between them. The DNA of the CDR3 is TGTGCCAGCAGTCTGGGCACCGGGGAGCTGTTTTTT. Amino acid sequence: CASSLGTGELFF.

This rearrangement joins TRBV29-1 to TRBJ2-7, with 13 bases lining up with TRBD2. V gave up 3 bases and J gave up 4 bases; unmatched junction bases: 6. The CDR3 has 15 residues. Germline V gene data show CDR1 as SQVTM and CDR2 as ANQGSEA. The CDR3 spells CSVDQLAGGIYEQYF. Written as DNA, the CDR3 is TGCAGCGTTGACCAACTAGCGGGAGGGATATACGAGCAGTACTTC.

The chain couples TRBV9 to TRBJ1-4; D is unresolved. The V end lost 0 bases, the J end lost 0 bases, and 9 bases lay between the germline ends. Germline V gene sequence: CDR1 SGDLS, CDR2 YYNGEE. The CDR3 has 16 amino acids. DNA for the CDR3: TGTGCCAGCAGCGTAGGTCCGCACTCAACTAATGAAAAACTGTTTTTT. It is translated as CASSVGPHSTNEKLFF. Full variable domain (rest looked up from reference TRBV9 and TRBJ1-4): DSGVTQTPKHLITATGQRVTLRCSPRSGDLSVYWYQQSLDQGLQFLIQYYNGEERAKGNILERFSAQQFPDLHSELNLSSLELGDSALYFCASSVGPHSTNEKLFFGSGTQLSVL.

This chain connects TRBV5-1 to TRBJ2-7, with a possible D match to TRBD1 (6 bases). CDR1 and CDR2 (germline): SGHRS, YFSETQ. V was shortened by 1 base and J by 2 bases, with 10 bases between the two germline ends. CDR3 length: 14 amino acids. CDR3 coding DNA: TGCGCCAGCAGCTTGCGCCAGGGGCCCTACGAGCAGTACTTC. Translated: CASSLRQGPYEQYF.

The CDR3 loop is CASSPGQELLIGGYTF. Here the CDR3 DNA reads TGCGCCAGCAGCCCGGGACAGGAACTTCTAATCGGGGGCTACACCTTC. The genes are TRBV4-1 and TRBJ1-2, with 8 bases that match TRBD1. V was clipped by 4 bases and J by 8 bases; unmatched bases: 15. Germline assignment: CDR1 MGHRA and CDR2 YSYEKL. The CDR3 covers 16 residues.

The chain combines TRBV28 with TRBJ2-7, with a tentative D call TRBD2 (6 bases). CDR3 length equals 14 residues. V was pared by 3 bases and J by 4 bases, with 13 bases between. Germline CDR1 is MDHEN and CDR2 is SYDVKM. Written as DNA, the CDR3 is TGTGCCAGCAGTTTGGAGGGGCCCGTGTACGAGCAGTACTTC. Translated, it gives CASSLEGPVYEQYF.

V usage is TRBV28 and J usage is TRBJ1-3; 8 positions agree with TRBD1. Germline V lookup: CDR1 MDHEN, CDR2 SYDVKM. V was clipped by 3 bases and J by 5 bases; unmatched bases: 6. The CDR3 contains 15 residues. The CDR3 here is CASSFGQGLRNTIYF. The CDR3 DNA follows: TGTGCCAGCAGTTTCGGACAGGGTCTAAGAAACACCATATATTTT.

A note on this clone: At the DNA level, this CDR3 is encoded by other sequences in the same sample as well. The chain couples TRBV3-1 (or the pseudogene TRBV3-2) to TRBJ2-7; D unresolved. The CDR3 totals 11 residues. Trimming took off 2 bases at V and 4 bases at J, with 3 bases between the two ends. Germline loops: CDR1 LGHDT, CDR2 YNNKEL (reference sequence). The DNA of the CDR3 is TGTGCCAGCAGCCAATCATACGAGCAGTACTTC. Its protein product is CASSQSYEQYF.

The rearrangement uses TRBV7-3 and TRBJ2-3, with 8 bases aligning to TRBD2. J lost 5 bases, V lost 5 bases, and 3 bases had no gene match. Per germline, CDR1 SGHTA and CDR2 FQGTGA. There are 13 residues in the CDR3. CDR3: CASSISGGDTQYF. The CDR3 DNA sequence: TGTGCCAGCAGCATCAGCGGGGGAGATACGCAGTATTTT.